This TCR beta chain was found in a study of blood T cell repertoires in COVID-19 (TCRdb year 2020). As for the study more broadly: The collaborator samples originated in the United States, Italy and Spain and spanned the acute and convalescent phases of COVID-19. The material from the prospective study consisted of cDNA or gDNA derived from T cells, B-cell-depleted T cells, or PBMCs. Subjects who had been exposed to COVID-19, were actively infected with it, or had recovered from it provided the deeply sampled blood TCRbeta repertoires that made up the dataset. A freely available public database, intended as a resource for researchers studying the immune response to SARS-CoV-2, is where the repertoires were released. The samples were drawn from two sources: the first 160 participants of the ongoing ImmuneRACE study, and 1,200 or so subjects contributed by 6 global collaborators. A de-identified subject ID, COVID-19 status, age in years and sex were almost always included in the sample metadata. Where available, HLA class I and class II types were obtained from metadata supplied by the sample provider rather than from assay-based typing. Summary of the overall study and its limitations: How much clinical and demographic metadata was included differed by source and by participant, and the metadata was provided uncurated.

The immunoSEQ Assay, a bias-controlled multiplex PCR, was used to amplify TCRbeta CDR3 regions from genomic DNA. In the original analysis: The number of nucleated cells in each sample was estimated from the amplification of reference gene primers within the assay. To quantify the absolute abundance of each unique TCRbeta CDR3 rearrangement, sequence reads were collapsed and filtered. For each sample, productive Simpson clonality was calculated as the square root of Simpson's diversity index over productive rearrangements. TCRdb carries this immuneACCESS record with in-frame sequences only. Its versions omit some clonotypes, under half of them owing to an unresolved V gene in the studies checked, with the rest unexplained. V, J and clone size were drawn from that table, and D and trimming were deduced from the DNA. This sample gives some 210,000 clones in total; 70% to 90% of them show up just once. Jointly, the top ten make up approximately 8.1% of the sample.

The CDR3 runs 13 amino acids, cysteine and phenylalanine included. Only CDR3 DNA remains: 39 bases, in frame from the first base. For CDR1 and CDR2, the germline V gene (reference sequence) lists LNHDA and SQIVND. V was cut back by 6 bases and J by 7 bases, leaving a gap of 13 bases between them. Concerning this clone: Its antigen has not been determined. Base qualities are not recorded, but no much larger clone differs from it by a single base.

Whole blood was collected in K2EDTA tubes by collaborating institutions according to the institutions' own protocols. For TCRbeta analysis, collaborators shipped samples as frozen whole blood, isolated PBMCs, or DNA extracted from either of those sample types. The rearranged chain carries TRBV19 and TRBJ1-5; TRBD1 is possibly the D segment (6 matching bases). The TCR was taken from a woman aged 50 to 65 with active or convalescent COVID-19. Material for sequencing was peripheral blood. The sequence in DNA is TGTGCCAGTAGCAAGGGGGTGGGCCAGCCCCAGCATTTT. Its translation is CASSKGVGQPQHF.